The 8 T cell receptor beta chains below all came from one sample that was sequenced in a study of blood T cell repertoires in COVID-19. TCRdb keeps only in-frame clones here, not all; method: immunoSEQ multiplex PCR. The data show some 120,000 clones, 70% to 85% seen once. The sample consisted of peripheral blood. The origin of the receptors is a man between 65 and 79 years old with active or convalescent COVID-19.

The chain joins TRBV29-1 to TRBJ1-2; possibly TRBD1 for D (5 bases). The ends were cut back, 1 base at V and 4 bases at J, with 7 bases in the middle. The CDR3 spans 12 residues. Germline CDR1 reads SQVTM; CDR2 reads ANQGSEA. The CDR3 nucleotides read TGCAGCGTTGAAGGGGGCGGCTATGGCTACACCTTC. It translates to CSVEGGGYGYTF.

The chain joins TRBV7-9 to TRBJ2-2; no reliable D call. Germline V gene sequence: CDR1 SEHNR, CDR2 FQNEAQ (reference sequence). The germline V and J ends were trimmed by 1 base and 6 bases, with 6 bases remaining between them. The CDR3 extends over 13 amino acids. CDR3 residues: CASSLDVAGELFF. CDR3 in DNA: TGTGCCAGCAGCTTAGATGTAGCCGGGGAGCTGTTTTTT.

This chain connects TRBV11-3 to TRBJ2-7; D is possibly TRBD1 (5 bases). V was shortened by 0 bases and J by 2 bases, with 14 bases between the two germline ends. Per the germline V gene, CDR1 is SGHNT and CDR2 is YENEEA. This CDR3 comprises 16 residues. The CDR3 protein is CASSLEPRTGAYEQYF. Written as DNA, the CDR3 is TGTGCCAGCAGCTTAGAACCCCGTACAGGAGCCTACGAGCAGTACTTC. Full variable domain (outside the CDR3, taken from reference TRBV11-3 and TRBJ2-7): EAGVVQSPRYKIIEKKQPVAFWCNPISGHNTLYWYLQNLGQGPELLIRYENEEAVDDSQLPKDRFSAERLKGVDSTLKIQPAELGDSAVYLCASSLEPRTGAYEQYFGPGTRLTVT.

The chain carries TRBV7-2 and TRBJ2-7; no clear D. The V gene's germline CDR1 is SGHTA and CDR2 FQGNSA. The CDR3 has 11 amino acids. V shed 5 bases and J shed 3 bases, with 5 bases lying between them. CDR3 sequence: CASSPGYEQYF. Written as DNA, the CDR3 is TGTGCCAGCAGCCCAGGCTACGAGCAGTACTTC.

V and J are TRBV2 and TRBJ1-1; the match to TRBD1 covers 8 bases. After removal of 6 bases from V and 4 bases from J, the junction contained 4 bases not matched to a gene. Germline-derived CDR1 and CDR2 are SNHLY and FYNNEI. This CDR3 has 13 amino acids. CDR3 region: CASRDRGITEAFF. The CDR3 DNA follows: TGTGCCAGCAGAGACAGGGGAATCACTGAAGCTTTCTTT. Filled out from reference TRBV2 and TRBJ1-1, the complete variable domain reads EPEVTQTPSHQVTQMGQEVILRCVPISNHLYFYWYRQILGQKVEFLVSFYNNEISEKSEIFDDQFSVERPDGSNFTLKIRSTKLEDSAMYFCASRDRGITEAFFGQGTRLTVV.

This clone was seen just once. CDR3 DNA: TGTGCCAGCAGTTTTCGGGGAGGAACTGAAGCTTTCTTT. It is translated as CASSFRGGTEAFF. The chain combines TRBV12-3 or TRBV12-4 with TRBJ1-1; unclear D gene. The CDR3 is 13 residues long. V was pared by 3 bases and J by 5 bases, with 10 bases between.

The chain recombines TRBV7-2 with TRBJ1-2; D remains ambiguous. V shed 0 bases and J shed 4 bases, with 9 bases lying between them. The CDR3 sequence is 14 residues long. Germline-derived CDR1 and CDR2 are SGHTA and FQGNSA. The CDR3 reads CASSLARHSYGYTF. The CDR3 DNA is TGTGCCAGCAGCTTAGCGAGACACAGCTATGGCTACACCTTC. The full variable domain, with the rest looked up from reference TRBV7-2 and TRBJ1-2, is GAGVSQSPSNKVTEKGKDVELRCDPISGHTALYWYRQSLGQGLEFLIYFQGNSAPDKSGLPSDRFSAERTGGSVSTLTIQRTQQEDSAVYLCASSLARHSYGYTFGSGTRLTVV.

This clone appeared a few times. The chain employs TRBV10-1 and TRBJ2-1; tentatively, D is TRBD2 (6 bases). Trimming removed 0 bases from V and 3 bases from J, with 15 bases in between. Germline CDR1 WNHNN, CDR2 SYGVQD (reference sequence). This CDR3 has 17 amino acids. The CDR3 region has the DNA TGCGCCAGCAGTGAGTCCTGGGCAGGGACTCGCTACAATGAGCAGTTCTTC. Encoded protein: CASSESWAGTRYNEQFF.